This T cell receptor beta chain was sequenced in a study of T cell repertoires in cytomegalovirus infection. On the study more broadly: Evidence of both CMV infection and a matching HLA type came from public TCR beta signatures. Study observations and caveats: Identification of carriers of CMV plus the relevant HLA was performed using cumulative public TCR beta family frequency. HLA-C-restricted CMV clonotypes gave the most frequent clonotype in two of eight donors.

MiXCR, run by TCRdb on the reads, gives a single entry per CDR3 protein. The sample yields 200,000 or so distinct CDR3 sequences, approximately 28% seen once. This clonotype was detected many times. Its antigen remains unknown. In germline, CDR1 is MNHNS, CDR2 SASEGT. The CDR3 covers 15 residues. Germline trimming cut 5 bases from V and 2 bases from J; bases unmatched to any gene: 7. The rearrangement links TRBV6-1 to TRBJ2-3; 7 bases are a match to TRBD2. Sequenced sample: PBMCs. The sequence was collected from a human donor in good health (CMV status not recorded). Some clones in this sample may be carry-over from other donors' samples. CDR3: CASSWTRGNTDTQYF. CDR3 DNA: TGTGCCAGCAGTTGGACTAGAGGTAACACAGATACGCAGTATTTT.